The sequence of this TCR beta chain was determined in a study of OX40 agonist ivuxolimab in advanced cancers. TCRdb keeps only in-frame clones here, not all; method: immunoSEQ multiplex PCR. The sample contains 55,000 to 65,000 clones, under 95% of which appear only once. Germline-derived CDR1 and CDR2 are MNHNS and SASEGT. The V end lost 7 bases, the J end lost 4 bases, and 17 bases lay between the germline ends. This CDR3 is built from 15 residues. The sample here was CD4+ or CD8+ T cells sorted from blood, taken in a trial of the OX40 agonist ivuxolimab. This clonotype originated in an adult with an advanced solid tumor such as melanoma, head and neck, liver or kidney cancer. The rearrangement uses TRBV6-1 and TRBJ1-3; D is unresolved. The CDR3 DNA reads TGTGCCAGCACCGAAATTGTGCATCTGGGAAACACCATATATTTT. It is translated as CASTEIVHLGNTIYF.